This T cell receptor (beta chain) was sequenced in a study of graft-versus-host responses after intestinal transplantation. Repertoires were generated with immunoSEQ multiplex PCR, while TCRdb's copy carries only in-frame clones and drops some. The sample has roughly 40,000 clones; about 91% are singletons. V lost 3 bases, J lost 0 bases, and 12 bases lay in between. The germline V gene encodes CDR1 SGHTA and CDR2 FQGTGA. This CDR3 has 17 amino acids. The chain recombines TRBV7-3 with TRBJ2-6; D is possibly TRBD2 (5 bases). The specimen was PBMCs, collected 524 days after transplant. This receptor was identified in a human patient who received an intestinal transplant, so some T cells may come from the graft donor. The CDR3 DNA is TGTGCCAGCAGCTTCGCAGGCGGAGGCTCTGGGGCCAACGTCCTGACTTTC. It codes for CASSFAGGGSGANVLTF.